This T cell receptor beta chain is from a study of HIV-infected children after antiretroviral therapy interruption. At the level of the study: All children had CD4+ count above 500 and viral load below 50 copies/ml. Weeks 0, 48 and 150 were sampled under continuous treatment. Study results and limitations: Sorted CD45RA+ naive cells might include minor non-naive CD45RA+ cells.

RNA-based 3' RACE libraries used unique molecular identifiers. TCRdb called the 3' RACE reads again in MiXCR, with one record for every CDR3 protein. The table lists about 40,000 distinct CDR3 sequences, more than 6.5% of them singletons. This clonotype was counted ten times or more. Its specificity is unknown. The V and J ends lost 1 base and 3 bases respectively, with 7 bases between them. The CDR3 has 13 amino acids. The germline CDR1 and CDR2 sequences are SNHLY and FYNNEI. Treatment given: PENTA 11 planned treatment interruption arm or continuous ART arm. At least 24 weeks of at least three-drug ART, in children 2 to 15 years.

V usage is TRBV2 and J usage is TRBJ2-7; D is perhaps TRBD1 (6 bases). This receptor was identified in a pool of human donors with HIV. This specimen was CD45RA+ CD4+ T cells from PBMCs, pooled from several time points, taken from a donor given antiretroviral therapy, either interrupted or continuous. Indicated subset: naive CD4+ CD45RA+ CD45RO- T cells. CDR3 nucleotides: TGTGCCAGCAGTGAAGGACAGGACTACGAGCAGTACTTC. Residues: CASSEGQDYEQYF.